The clone carrying this TCR beta chain was observed many times. V was clipped by 2 bases and J by 6 bases, with 13 bases between them. The CDR3 is 14 amino acids. Germline V lookup: CDR1 MNHEY, CDR2 SVGEGT. The record originates from a study of T cells after yellow fever vaccination. TCRdb reprocessed the 5' RACE reads via MiXCR and lists one record per CDR3 protein. The sample contains approximately 250,000 distinct CDR3 sequences, 3.6% of which appear only once. This chain uses TRBV6-2 or TRBV6-3 with TRBJ1-1; D gene uncertain. The sample in question was PBMCs, obtained 15 days after the yellow fever booster vaccination. This TCR derives from a man aged 18 to 29 who received the YFV17D yellow fever vaccine. CDR3 protein: CASSYQWTEAEAFF. The CDR3 DNA sequence: TGTGCCAGCAGTTACCAGTGGACGGAGGCTGAAGCTTTCTTT.